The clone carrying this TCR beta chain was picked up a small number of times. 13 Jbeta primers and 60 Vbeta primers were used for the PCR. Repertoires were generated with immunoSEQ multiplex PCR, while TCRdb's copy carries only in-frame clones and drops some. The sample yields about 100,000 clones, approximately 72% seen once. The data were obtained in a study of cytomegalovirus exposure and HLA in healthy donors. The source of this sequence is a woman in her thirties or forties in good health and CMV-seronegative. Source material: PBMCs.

CDR3 amino acids: CASSLAGGQGGVGYGYTF. The CDR3 region has the DNA TGTGCCAGCAGTTTGGCCGGGGGACAGGGAGGGGTTGGTTATGGCTACACCTTC. The chain links TRBV27 to TRBJ1-2; 9 nucleotides agree with TRBD1. This CDR3 has 18 residues. With V trimmed by 3 bases and J by 5 bases, 16 bases remained unmatched. Germline values: CDR1 MNHEY, CDR2 SMNVEV (reference sequence).